This TCR beta chain is from a study of OX40 agonist ivuxolimab in advanced cancers. Germline V CDR1 and CDR2: LNHDA, SQIVND (reference sequence). V dropped 3 bases and J dropped 1 base, with 10 bases sitting between them. The CDR3 is made up of 15 amino acids. Produced via immunoSEQ multiplex PCR; TCRdb's table is partial and in-frame only. This table has about 79,000 clones, roughly 88% appearing once. This clonotype was obtained from an adult with an advanced solid tumor such as melanoma, head and neck, liver or kidney cancer. The input for sequencing was CD4+ or CD8+ T cells sorted from blood, taken in a trial of the OX40 agonist ivuxolimab. The chain carries TRBV19 and TRBJ1-5; a possible D gene is TRBD1 (5 bases). The CDR3 loop reads CASSIGGWSNQPQHF. The CDR3 DNA follows: TGTGCCAGTAGTATCGGGGGTTGGAGCAATCAGCCCCAGCATTTT.